The 24 T cell receptor beta chains below all came from one sample that was sequenced in a study of OX40 agonist ivuxolimab in advanced cancers. The data were produced by immunoSEQ multiplex PCR, yet TCRdb's version contains in-frame clones alone and is incomplete. The data show 95,000 to 150,000 clones, around 93% seen once. The sample here was CD4+ or CD8+ T cells sorted from blood, taken in a trial of the OX40 agonist ivuxolimab. Receptor source: an adult with an advanced solid tumor such as melanoma, head and neck, liver or kidney cancer.

V gene TRBV7-9 combines with J gene TRBJ1-5; D is unclear. V lost 3 bases to trimming and J lost 3 bases, with 9 bases between them. The CDR3 totals 14 residues. The germline gives CDR1 SEHNR, CDR2 FQNEAQ (reference sequence). The CDR3 region has the DNA TGTGCCAGCAGCTTGTTAACAGACAATCAGCCCCAGCATTTT. Protein product: CASSLLTDNQPQHF. Looking up the rest from reference TRBV7-9 and TRBJ1-5 gives the full variable domain: DTGVSQNPRHKITKRGQNVTFRCDPISEHNRLYWYRQTLGQGPEFLTYFQNEAQLEKSRLLSDRFSAERPKGSFSTLEIQRTEQGDSAMYLCASSLLTDNQPQHFGDGTRLSIL.

This chain uses TRBV6-4 with TRBJ2-1; no clear D gene. Germline CDR1 MRHNA, CDR2 SNTAGT. The CDR3 spans 15 residues. V gave up 3 bases and J gave up 0 bases, with 9 bases separating them. CDR3 sequence (DNA): TGTGCCAGCAGTGAGGGCGAGAGCTCCTACAATGAGCAGTTCTTC. This gives the protein CASSEGESSYNEQFF.

V and J are TRBV18 and TRBJ2-1; 10 bases are shared with TRBD2. The trim removed 5 bases at V and 5 bases at J, leaving 12 bases unmatched. The CDR3 sequence is 17 residues long. Germline V gene sequence: CDR1 KGHSH, CDR2 LQKENI. CDR3 DNA sequence: TGTGCCAGCTCATCTGATTTGCCTGGACTAGCGGACAATGAGCAGTTCTTC. Amino acids: CASSSDLPGLADNEQFF.

This clone was recorded only once. This sequence joins TRBV25-1 and TRBJ2-7, with D possibly matching TRBD2 (6 bases). CDR1 MGHDK and CDR2 SYGVNS come from the germline V gene. The CDR3 contains 15 residues. Between the trimmed V and J ends, which lost 4 bases and 3 bases, there was a span of 16 bases. The CDR3 loop reads CASSGGGSRVYEQYF. In DNA form, the CDR3 reads TGTGCCAGCAGTGGAGGAGGGTCGCGAGTCTACGAGCAGTACTTC.

This clone appeared a single time. The chain has TRBV7-2 and TRBJ2-7, with D uncertain. The CDR3 is 15 amino acids. CDR1 is SGHTA, CDR2 FQGNSA, per germline. Trimming removed 0 bases at V and 3 bases at J, with 12 bases between. In nucleotides, the CDR3 is TGTGCCAGCAGCTTAGCGCATGGAGCCTTCTACGAGCAGTACTTC. It is translated as CASSLAHGAFYEQYF. The variable domain in full, completed from reference TRBV7-2 and TRBJ2-7, reads GAGVSQSPSNKVTEKGKDVELRCDPISGHTALYWYRQSLGQGLEFLIYFQGNSAPDKSGLPSDRFSAERTGGSVSTLTIQRTQQEDSAVYLCASSLAHGAFYEQYFGPGTRLTVT.

V is TRBV30 and J is TRBJ2-1; 9 bases are shared with TRBD2. The junction had 6 bases not matched to a gene; V was cut back by 2 bases and J by 7 bases. CDR1 is GTSNPN, CDR2 SVGIG, per germline (reference sequence). This CDR3 has 14 amino acids. CDR3 residues: CAWSRSGRGNEQFF. Here the CDR3 DNA reads TGTGCCTGGAGTCGTAGCGGGAGAGGAAATGAGCAGTTCTTC.

This clone showed up just once. This rearrangement joins TRBV28 to TRBJ2-7; D unclear. Germline CDR1 MDHEN, CDR2 SYDVKM. With 6 bases removed from V and 0 bases from J, the gap between germline ends came to 15 bases. The CDR3 runs 15 residues. The CDR3 DNA reads TGTGCCAGCAGCTTTGACCCCTCCAGCTCCTACGAGCAGTACTTC. It specifies CASSFDPSSSYEQYF.

This rearrangement joins TRBV6-5 to TRBJ1-2, with D maybe TRBD1 (6 bases). The germline CDR1 and CDR2 sequences are MNHEY and SVGAGI. This CDR3 is built from 13 residues. Trimming cost V 6 bases and J 6 bases, with 14 bases left between them. This CDR3 reads CASRRQGRDGYTF. The CDR3 DNA sequence: TGTGCCAGCAGAAGGCAGGGGAGGGATGGCTACACCTTC.

The chain joins TRBV7-8 to TRBJ1-4, with D unresolved. Trimming left V 1 base short and J 8 bases short, with 5 bases between. Germline loops: CDR1 SGHVS, CDR2 FQNEAQ. This CDR3 is 12 amino acids long. As DNA, the CDR3 is TGTGCCAGCAGCTTAGGGGAAGAAAAACTGTTTTTT. Amino acids: CASSLGEEKLFF.

The rearrangement links TRBV7-3 to TRBJ2-2; D possibly corresponds to TRBD2 (6 bases). With 5 bases removed from V and 2 bases from J, the gap between germline ends came to 9 bases. This CDR3 has 14 residues. Germline values: CDR1 SGHTA, CDR2 FQGTGA. CDR3 sequence reads: CASSLGLNTGELFF. In DNA, the CDR3 is TGTGCCAGCAGCCTGGGACTTAACACCGGGGAGCTGTTTTTT.

The chain carries TRBV6-1 and TRBJ1-4; D not certain. Germline CDR1 is MNHNS and CDR2 is SASEGT. The CDR3 spans 14 residues. V was trimmed by 7 bases and J by 0 bases, leaving 9 bases between them. The CDR3 DNA is TGTGCCAGCATGATAGGATCAACTAATGAAAAACTGTTTTTT. Translation: CASMIGSTNEKLFF.

CDR3 amino acids: CAWSVLGESSYEQYF. The CDR3 DNA reads TGTGCCTGGAGTGTACTAGGAGAAAGCTCCTACGAGCAGTACTTC. V gene TRBV30 combines with J gene TRBJ2-7; D may be TRBD2 (5 bases). The CDR3 runs to 15 residues. The V and J ends lost 0 bases and 0 bases respectively, with 12 bases between them. The germline V gene has CDR1 GTSNPN and CDR2 SVGIG (reference sequence).

The chain is built from TRBV7-9 and TRBJ1-1; the D is unclear. The CDR3 runs 14 residues. Trimming removed 1 base at V and 5 bases at J, with 11 bases between. Looked up from germline, CDR1 is SEHNR and CDR2 is FQNEAQ (reference sequence). This chain's CDR3 is CASSLVVGSTEAFF. As DNA, the CDR3 is TGTGCCAGCAGCTTAGTGGTGGGCAGTACTGAAGCTTTCTTT.

The J gene is TRBJ2-1, the V gene TRBV29-1; D gene unclear. The CDR3 extends over 11 amino acids. Germline lookup yields CDR1 SQVTM and CDR2 ANQGSEA. Between the trimmed V and J ends, which lost 4 bases and 4 bases, there was a span of 5 bases. CDR3 residues: CSVASYNEQFF. The CDR3 coding sequence is TGCAGCGTTGCTTCATACAATGAGCAGTTCTTC.

This rearrangement joins TRBV6-4 to TRBJ2-1, with D maybe TRBD2 (5 bases). This CDR3 spans 12 amino acids. Germline assignment: CDR1 MRHNA and CDR2 SNTAGT. Trimming took off 0 bases at V and 13 bases at J, with 10 bases between the two ends. The CDR3 region has the DNA TGTGCCAGCAGTGACTCGGACTCCACCCAGTTCTTC. Translated: CASSDSDSTQFF.

Note on this clone: This sample also contains other DNA sequences that code for the same CDR3. The chain joins TRBV5-1 to TRBJ2-1; no definite D call. Germline CDR1 and CDR2: SGHRS and YFSETQ. Trimming pared 0 bases from V and 4 bases from J, leaving 14 bases between. The CDR3 runs 16 residues. CDR3 residues: CASSLESSGEYNEQFF. DNA for the CDR3: TGCGCCAGCAGCTTGGAGAGTTCAGGTGAATACAATGAGCAGTTCTTC.

The chain employs TRBV4-3 and TRBJ1-5; TRBD1 might be the D (5 bases). The CDR3 totals 15 residues. The ends were cut back, 1 base at V and 1 base at J, with 8 bases in the middle. The germline V gene has CDR1 LGHNA and CDR2 YSLEER. The CDR3 sequence is CASSQGRVSNQPQHF. The CDR3 DNA sequence: TGCGCCAGCAGCCAAGGCAGGGTAAGCAATCAGCCCCAGCATTTT.

The DNA of the CDR3 is TGTGCCAGCAGCCAAGTAGAGGCCTACGAGCAGTACTTC. Translated, it gives CASSQVEAYEQYF. This chain uses TRBV4-2 with TRBJ2-5, with D unclear. The J call could be wrong; TRBJ2-7 is a better fit for the DNA end. There are 13 residues in the CDR3. Looked up from germline, CDR1 is LGHNA and CDR2 is YNFKEQ.

V is TRBV9 and J is TRBJ2-1, with D perhaps TRBD2 (6 bases). Looked up from germline, CDR1 is SGDLS and CDR2 is YYNGEE. The CDR3 consists of 16 residues. V gave up 4 bases and J gave up 2 bases, with 16 bases separating them. The DNA of the CDR3 is TGTGCCAGCAGCCCCCTGAGGGAGGTAGCCTACAATGAGCAGTTCTTC. Protein: CASSPLREVAYNEQFF.

V and J are TRBV10-1 and TRBJ2-5; 9 bases align to TRBD2. Losses at the gene ends were 3 bases for V and 2 bases for J; bases not matched to a gene: 7. The CDR3 is 16 residues long. CDR1 and CDR2 from the germline V gene are WNHNN and SYGVQD (reference sequence). The CDR3 protein is CASSEGLAGRQETQYF. The CDR3 nucleotides are TGCGCCAGCAGTGAAGGGCTAGCGGGGAGGCAAGAGACCCAGTACTTC.

The V and J genes are TRBV6-6 and TRBJ1-1, with D unclear. V lost 6 bases and J 1 base, leaving 18 bases between the germline ends. Germline V gene sequence: CDR1 MNHNY, CDR2 SVGAGI (reference sequence). The CDR3 has 16 amino acids. The chain's CDR3 is CASRVSAGRANTEAFF. The CDR3 DNA sequence: TGTGCCAGCAGGGTATCGGCGGGAAGGGCGAACACTGAAGCTTTCTTT.

V usage is TRBV18 and J usage is TRBJ2-2, with a tentative D call TRBD1 (6 bases). This CDR3 contains 17 residues. V was cut by 0 bases and J by 6 bases, with 17 bases left in between. Looked up from germline, CDR1 is KGHSH and CDR2 is LQKENI. CDR3 protein: CASSPPTGLSGAGELFF. The CDR3, as DNA: TGTGCCAGCTCACCACCCACAGGGTTGTCCGGGGCCGGGGAGCTGTTTTTT.

The CDR3 region is CASSLIKGYGYTF. The DNA of the CDR3 is TGTGCCAGCAGTTTAATAAAGGGCTATGGCTACACCTTC. The rearrangement uses TRBV27 and TRBJ1-2; D gene uncertain. Germline V lookup: CDR1 MNHEY, CDR2 SMNVEV (reference sequence). The CDR3 extends over 13 amino acids. Deletions cut 2 bases from V and 4 bases from J, with 8 bases between.

The V and J genes are TRBV19 and TRBJ2-5; D uncertain. The ends were cut back, 5 bases at V and 3 bases at J, with 16 bases in the middle. Germline V gene data show CDR1 as LNHDA and CDR2 as SQIVND (reference sequence). There are 15 residues in the CDR3. The CDR3 DNA reads TGTGCCAGTAGTCGTGACCTAAAATGGGAAGAGACCCAGTACTTC. Encoded protein: CASSRDLKWEETQYF.